The rows below give T cell receptor beta chains drawn from one sample of a study of blood T cells in healthy people across ages. TCRdb passed the 5' RACE reads through MiXCR, listing each CDR3 protein once. Among roughly 800,000 distinct CDR3 sequences listed, 55% to 75% were seen once. Material: blood. Receptors originate from a young man in good health. Each CDR3 is given with its conserved first and last residue. Fields, in order: clone size, V gene, J gene, D gene, CDR3 DNA, CDR3 protein. D genes are given only for firm matches. Clone size, where shown, is once, few, many, or a class for clones that have expanded.

size: NA
V: TRBV27
J: TRBJ2-3
D: NA
DNA: TGTGCCAGCATCGCTACCACGCAGTATTTT
CDR3: CASIATTQYF

size: NA
V: TRBV29-1
J: TRBJ2-5
D: TRBD2
DNA: TGCAGCGTTGACAGGAGCGGGGGAGAGACCCAGTACTTC
CDR3: CSVDRSGGETQYF

size: once
V: TRBV4-3
J: TRBJ1-1
D: TRBD1
DNA: TGCGCCAGCAGCCCCTCTTCGGGACAGAAGAACACTGAAGCTTTCTTT
CDR3: CASSPSSGQKNTEAFF

size: NA
V: TRBV7-2
J: TRBJ1-5
D: TRBD1
DNA: TGTGCCAGCAGCCCCGGTAACAGGGGCAGCAATCAGCCCCAGCATTTT
CDR3: CASSPGNRGSNQPQHF

size: NA
V: TRBV5-1
J: TRBJ2-1
D: TRBD2
DNA: TGCGCCAGCAGCCCGGGACTAGCGGGGGCCTATGAGCAGTTCTTC
CDR3: CASSPGLAGAYEQFF

size: NA
V: TRBV20-1
J: TRBJ2-4
D: NA
DNA: TGCAGCGGCTACTTGAACAGGGATCAGTACTTC
CDR3: CSGYLNRDQYF

size: few
V: TRBV6-6
J: TRBJ2-1
D: TRBD2
DNA: TGTGCCAGCAGCCAACGACTAGCGGGATACAATGAGCAGTTCTTC
CDR3: CASSQRLAGYNEQFF

size: once
V: TRBV30
J: TRBJ1-4
D: NA
DNA: TGTGCCTCTTCGAACCGCTTGTGGGAAAAACTGTTTTTT
CDR3: CASSNRLWEKLFF

size: many
V: TRBV10-1
J: TRBJ2-7
D: NA
DNA: TGCGCCAGCAGTGAGACGGTTGGAGGGCAGTACTTC
CDR3: CASSETVGGQYF

size: NA
V: TRBV7-2
J: TRBJ2-1
D: NA
DNA: TGTGCCAGCAACCCAGAGGGACTCTCCTACAATGAGCAGTTCTTC
CDR3: CASNPEGLSYNEQFF

size: NA
V: TRBV6-1
J: TRBJ2-1
D: NA
DNA: TGTGCCAGCAGTGAAGCTAGCGATGAGCAGTTCTTC
CDR3: CASSEASDEQFF

size: NA
V: TRBV6-2/TRBV6-3
J: TRBJ2-7
D: TRBD2
DNA: TGTGCCATCACGAGCGGGGAAGCGGAAGAGCAGTACTTC
CDR3: CAITSGEAEEQYF

size: few
V: TRBV7-3
J: TRBJ2-6
D: TRBD1
DNA: TGTGCCAGCAGCTTCTACGACAGGGGCGTCTCTGGGGCCAACGTCCTGACTTTC
CDR3: CASSFYDRGVSGANVLTF

size: NA
V: TRBV20-1
J: TRBJ1-1
D: NA
DNA: TGCAGTGCTAGAGATGTTAGGGGTGGCACTGAAGCTTTCTTT
CDR3: CSARDVRGGTEAFF

size: few
V: TRBV7-2
J: TRBJ2-1
D: NA
DNA: TGTGCCAGCAGCCATAAGAGCTCCTACAATGAGCAGTTCTTC
CDR3: CASSHKSSYNEQFF

size: NA
V: TRBV6-5
J: TRBJ2-5
D: NA
DNA: TGTGCCAGCAGATCCCGGGACCCTCAAGAGACCCAGTACTTC
CDR3: CASRSRDPQETQYF

size: NA
V: TRBV5-1
J: TRBJ2-7
D: NA
DNA: TGCGCCAGCAGCTTGGCCGCGGAGCAGCAGTACTTC
CDR3: CASSLAAEQQYF